The 20 T cell receptor beta chains presented below share a single source sample, sequenced in a study of control samples from healthy donors and cancer patients (dated by TCRdb to the early 2020s). Library prep was done by the immunoSEQ multiplex PCR assay. In TCRdb, the immuneACCESS table is reduced to in-frame sequences with V and J assigned. These tables do not hold every clone; where another copy was compared, an unresolved V gene accounts for under half, and the others remain unexplained. The sample table records about 190,000 clones; about 93% of these occur just once. Together, the top ten hold almost 1.5% of the sample. Sequenced sample: blood. The origin of the receptors is a man aged 18 to 29 in good health.

The V gene is TRBV6-5, the J gene TRBJ1-1; no definite D call. The CDR3 consists of 11 residues. V dropped 2 bases and J dropped 11 bases, with 9 bases sitting between them. From germline, CDR1 is MNHEY and CDR2 SVGAGI. The CDR3 nucleotides are TGTGCCAGCAGTTACCAAGGGAAGGCTTTCTTT. Protein: CASSYQGKAFF.

The chain combines TRBV6-5 with TRBJ1-6, with TRBD1 as a possible D gene (6 bases). CDR3 length: 14 residues. Trimming shortened V by 2 bases and J by 10 bases, and 12 bases separated the two germline ends. The germline CDR1 and CDR2 sequences are MNHEY and SVGAGI. The CDR3 DNA reads TGTGCCAGCAGTTACCAGGGGCCGGGATCACCCCTCCACTTT. Translating gives CASSYQGPGSPLHF.

The chain couples TRBV11-2 to TRBJ1-5; D unresolved. Looked up from germline, CDR1 is SGHAT and CDR2 is FQNNGV. The CDR3 length is 13 residues. V was shortened by 4 bases and J by 0 bases, with 4 bases between the two germline ends. The CDR3 protein is CASSSNSNQPQHF. As DNA, the CDR3 is TGTGCCAGCAGCTCGAATAGCAATCAGCCCCAGCATTTT.

The rearrangement uses TRBV2 and TRBJ1-2; no firm D call. Germline-derived CDR1 and CDR2 are SNHLY and FYNNEI. The V end lost 10 bases, the J end lost 8 bases, and 11 bases lay between the germline ends. This CDR3 comprises 10 residues. The CDR3 is CATLTQGYTF. The CDR3 nucleotides read TGTGCCACCCTCACACAGGGCTACACCTTC.

In its sample, this clone was seen once. The chain carries TRBV4-1 and TRBJ1-1; D gene unclear. From germline, CDR1 is MGHRA and CDR2 YSYEKL. This CDR3 contains 13 residues. V shed 5 bases and J shed 2 bases, with 9 bases lying between them. The CDR3 spells CASSLAPNTEAFF. DNA for the CDR3: TGCGCCAGCAGCTTAGCCCCCAACACTGAAGCTTTCTTT.

This clone showed up just once. The genes are TRBV10-1 and TRBJ1-4; D is ambiguous. The ends were cut back, 0 bases at V and 5 bases at J, with 16 bases in the middle. Germline V CDR1 and CDR2: WNHNN, SYGVQD (reference sequence). The length of the CDR3 is 17 residues. The CDR3 region has the DNA TGCGCCAGCAGTGAGTCGTCCGTCGGGCGAAGAAATGAAAAACTGTTTTTT. Its translation is CASSESSVGRRNEKLFF.

V is TRBV5-1 and J is TRBJ2-1; 7 bases match TRBD1. CDR1 SGHRS and CDR2 YFSETQ come from the germline V gene. The CDR3 extends over 17 amino acids. J was trimmed by 2 bases and V by 2 bases; bases with no gene match: 10. This CDR3 is CASSFSQGPLTYNEQFF. In DNA form, the CDR3 reads TGCGCCAGCAGCTTTTCACAGGGGCCCCTTACCTACAATGAGCAGTTCTTC.

The chain uses TRBV28 and TRBJ1-4; D unclear. Looked up from germline, CDR1 is MDHEN and CDR2 is SYDVKM. This CDR3 contains 12 residues. Trimming shortened V by 7 bases and J by 8 bases, and 11 bases separated the two germline ends. CDR3 in DNA: TGTGCCAGCAACGCCCCAGGCGAAAAACTGTTTTTT. This encodes CASNAPGEKLFF.

The chain carries TRBV29-1 and TRBJ2-2, with 7 bases lining up with TRBD2. With V trimmed by 5 bases and J by 5 bases, 14 bases remained unmatched. The CDR3 sequence is 16 residues long. CDR1 is SQVTM, CDR2 ANQGSEA, per germline. The CDR3 DNA reads TGCAGCGTTCTACAAGATGGCGGGAGATTTACCGGGGAGCTGTTTTTT. Encoded protein: CSVLQDGGRFTGELFF.

The J gene is TRBJ2-5, the V gene TRBV7-9, with TRBD1 matching over 7 bases. Germline V lookup: CDR1 SEHNR, CDR2 FQNEAQ (reference sequence). The CDR3 is 14 residues long. With 5 bases clipped from V and 5 bases from J, the junction kept 8 bases outside the gene matches. The CDR3: CASSGKVGGETQYF. The CDR3 coding sequence is TGTGCCAGCAGCGGGAAGGTAGGGGGCGAGACCCAGTACTTC.

V is TRBV7-2 and J is TRBJ2-3; tentative D call: TRBD1 (6 bases). CDR3 size: 17 residues. V was trimmed by 1 base and J by 3 bases, leaving 17 bases between them. Germline lookup yields CDR1 SGHTA and CDR2 FQGNSA. For the CDR3, the DNA is TGTGCCAGCAGCTTAGTGAGGGGGAATCTAGGTACAGATACGCAGTATTTT. This codes for CASSLVRGNLGTDTQYF.

The chain has TRBV24-1 and TRBJ2-2, with 7 bases aligning to TRBD1. The CDR3 spans 18 residues. V gave up 2 bases and J gave up 0 bases; unmatched junction bases: 8. Germline V gene lookup returns CDR1 KGHDR and CDR2 SFDVKD. The CDR3 region is CATSDWDSATSNTGELFF. The CDR3 DNA reads as TGTGCCACCAGTGATTGGGACAGCGCTACCTCGAACACCGGGGAGCTGTTTTTT.

The chain joins TRBV18 to TRBJ1-5, with 8 bases fitting TRBD1. V shed 4 bases and J 5 bases; nucleotides not matched to a gene: 7. This CDR3 is 15 amino acids long. CDR1 is KGHSH, CDR2 LQKENI, per germline. The CDR3 is CASSLDRGRDQPQHF. DNA for the CDR3: TGTGCCAGCTCACTAGACAGGGGACGAGATCAGCCCCAGCATTTT.

This chain links TRBV25-1 with TRBJ1-2; 9 nucleotides line up with TRBD1. Unmatched junction bases numbered 7, after V lost 4 bases and J lost 4 bases. The CDR3 runs to 15 residues. CDR1 MGHDK and CDR2 SYGVNS come from the germline V gene. CDR3 sequence (DNA): TGTGCCAGCAGTGCGGCATTGGGACAGGGCTATGGCTACACCTTC. It specifies CASSAALGQGYGYTF.

The V gene is TRBV6-5, the J gene TRBJ1-2; TRBD1 matches 7 bases. The CDR3 contains 13 residues. J lost 7 bases, V lost 5 bases, and 7 bases had no gene match. Germline V gene data show CDR1 as MNHEY and CDR2 as SVGAGI. The CDR3 nucleotides are TGTGCCAGCAGTCCCTGGGACAGCCCTGGCTACACCTTC. Its protein is CASSPWDSPGYTF.

This sequence joins TRBV9 and TRBJ1-2; D is unclear. The V gene's germline CDR1 is SGDLS and CDR2 YYNGEE. The CDR3 loop spans 15 amino acids. The V end was cut by 1 base, the J end by 0 bases, with 10 bases between. The CDR3 DNA reads as TGTGCCAGCAGCGTACGACAAATCGCTAACTATGGCTACACCTTC. Protein: CASSVRQIANYGYTF. The full variable domain, with the rest looked up from reference TRBV9 and TRBJ1-2, is DSGVTQTPKHLITATGQRVTLRCSPRSGDLSVYWYQQSLDQGLQFLIQYYNGEERAKGNILERFSAQQFPDLHSELNLSSLELGDSALYFCASSVRQIANYGYTFGSGTRLTVV.

V is TRBV29-1 and J is TRBJ1-2; D is unclear. The germline gives CDR1 SQVTM, CDR2 ANQGSEA. The CDR3 is 12 residues long. Between the trimmed V and J ends, which lost 3 bases and 4 bases, there was a span of 9 bases. This chain's CDR3 is CSVEGYSYGYTF. Written as DNA, the CDR3 is TGCAGCGTTGAGGGGTATAGCTATGGCTACACCTTC.

The rearrangement links TRBV11-2 to TRBJ2-1, with 15 positions matching TRBD2. Germline assignment: CDR1 SGHAT and CDR2 FQNNGV. J gave up 2 bases and V 5 bases, and 7 bases lay outside the gene matches. The CDR3 totals 18 residues. For the CDR3, the DNA is TGTGCCAGCAGCACCCGGACTAGCGGGGGGGCAACCTACAATGAGCAGTTCTTC. Translated: CASSTRTSGGATYNEQFF.

The chain links TRBV2 to TRBJ1-3, with D unresolved. The CDR3 consists of 15 residues. Germline CDR1 is SNHLY and CDR2 is FYNNEI. The germline V and J ends were trimmed by 0 bases and 2 bases, with 8 bases remaining between them. The CDR3 spells CASSEAYGAGNTIYF. The CDR3 bases are TGTGCCAGCAGTGAAGCTTACGGGGCTGGAAACACCATATATTTT.

CDR3 in amino acids: CSALGSGVQFF. Here the CDR3 DNA reads TGCAGTGCTTTGGGGTCCGGGGTGCAGTTCTTC. The rearrangement uses TRBV20-1 and TRBJ2-1; D is possibly TRBD2 (5 bases). The germline V gene has CDR1 DFQATT and CDR2 SNEGSKA (reference sequence). Deletions cut 5 bases from V and 12 bases from J, with 14 bases between. The CDR3 runs 11 residues.